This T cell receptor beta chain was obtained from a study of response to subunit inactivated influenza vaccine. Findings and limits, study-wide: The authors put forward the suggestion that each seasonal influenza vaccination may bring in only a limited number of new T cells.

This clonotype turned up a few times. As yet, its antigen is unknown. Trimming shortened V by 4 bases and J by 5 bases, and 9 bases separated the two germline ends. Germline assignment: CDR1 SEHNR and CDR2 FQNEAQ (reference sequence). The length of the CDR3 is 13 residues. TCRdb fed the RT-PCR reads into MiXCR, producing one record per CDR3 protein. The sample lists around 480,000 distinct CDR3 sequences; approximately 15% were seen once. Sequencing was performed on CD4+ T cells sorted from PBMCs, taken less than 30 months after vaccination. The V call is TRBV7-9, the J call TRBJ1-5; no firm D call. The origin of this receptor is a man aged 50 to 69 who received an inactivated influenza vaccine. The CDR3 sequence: CASSWESDQPQHF. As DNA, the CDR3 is TGTGCCAGCAGCTGGGAATCGGATCAGCCCCAGCATTTT.